This T cell receptor beta chain is from a study of cytomegalovirus exposure and HLA in healthy donors. Study-wide points: High sensitivity and specificity were reportedly achieved when the classifier diagnosed cytomegalovirus status. Productive rates of about 87% or about 30% were seen for most TCR beta V segments in an earlier analysis.

The PCR employed 60 Vbeta primers together with 13 Jbeta primers. In the authors' workflow: Some 11 million of the about 80 million unique TCR beta chains counted in a later analysis were shared. Method: immunoSEQ multiplex PCR; TCRdb's copy keeps in-frame clones and lacks some. V and J calls and clone size come straight from that table; D and trimming were deduced from the DNA. The data contain 200,000 to 250,000 clones, approximately 90% of them singletons. There are 15 residues in the CDR3. Germline CDR1 reads ENHRY; CDR2 reads SYGVKD. On this clone itself: What it recognizes is unknown.

The clonotype was recovered from a woman aged 18-30 years in good health and CMV-seronegative. V is TRBV10-3 and J is TRBJ2-5; D may be TRBD1 (5 bases). The J call is doubtful: the DNA matches TRBJ2-7 better. The sequenced material came from PBMCs. CDR3 loop: CAISESVDNSYEQYF. CDR3 nucleotide sequence: TGTGCCATCAGTGAGTCGGTGGACAACTCCTACGAGCAGTACTTC.